The 15 T cell receptor beta chains below all came from one sample that was sequenced in a study of control samples from healthy donors and cancer patients. The protocol was immunoSEQ multiplex PCR, while the TCRdb copy is restricted to in-frame clones and leaves out a portion. The sample gives 170,000 or so clones, under 95% of which show up once; 1.3% to 1.5% is in the top ten. Sequenced sample: blood. These receptors were collected from a woman between 18 and 30 years old in good health.

The chain combines TRBV10-3 with TRBJ1-1; a possible D gene is TRBD1 (6 bases). The CDR3 covers 15 residues. Trimming shortened V by 3 bases and J by 1 base, and 12 bases separated the two germline ends. In germline, CDR1 is ENHRY, CDR2 SYGVKD. The CDR3 is CAISESGQTNTEAFF. CDR3 sequence (DNA): TGTGCCATCAGTGAAAGCGGACAGACGAACACTGAAGCTTTCTTT.

The V call is TRBV7-2, the J call TRBJ2-7, with D unresolved. CDR1 and CDR2 from the germline V gene are SGHTA and FQGNSA. The CDR3 consists of 15 residues. V was pared by 4 bases and J by 0 bases, with 13 bases between. The CDR3 DNA reads TGTGCCAGCAGCTCCCGACTCCTGAGCTCCTACGAGCAGTACTTC. This encodes CASSSRLLSSYEQYF.

The chain recombines TRBV21-1 with TRBJ1-1; the DNA was not used to check the table's D call, TRBD1. TRBV21-1 is tagged as a pseudogene. CDR3 size: 16 residues. Here the CDR3 DNA reads TGTGCCAGCAGCCTGGGCACAGGGGGCACAAACACTGAAGCTTTCTTT. It translates to CASSLGTGGTNTEAFF.

This chain links TRBV9 with TRBJ2-1, with TRBD1 matching 7 bases. The ends lost 4 bases at V and 0 bases at J; junction bases unmatched: 10. The CDR3 consists of 17 residues. Germline loops: CDR1 SGDLS, CDR2 YYNGEE. The CDR3 reads CASSPLTTGSSYNEQFF. CDR3 sequence (DNA): TGTGCCAGCAGCCCGCTTACGACAGGGAGCTCCTACAATGAGCAGTTCTTC.

V is TRBV7-9 and J is TRBJ1-2, with unresolved D. This CDR3 comprises 14 residues. CDR1 is SEHNR and CDR2 is FQNEAQ in the germline V gene (reference sequence). The V and J ends lost 2 bases and 2 bases respectively, with 9 bases between them. CDR3 DNA: TGTGCCAGCAGCTTAAATGGCTCCAACTATGGCTACACCTTC. This sequence encodes CASSLNGSNYGYTF.

V is TRBV14 and J is TRBJ1-1; D gene ambiguous. The CDR3 totals 16 residues. The germline V gene has CDR1 SGHDN and CDR2 FVKESK. V lost 4 bases, J lost 3 bases, and 18 bases lay in between. The CDR3 DNA follows: TGTGCCAGCAGCCCACTTAAAAGCGGTGCCGACACTGAAGCTTTCTTT. This codes for CASSPLKSGADTEAFF.

The chain joins TRBV3-1 (or the pseudogene TRBV3-2) to TRBJ1-6; a weak D match, TRBD1 (6 bases). Germline V gene lookup returns CDR1 LGHDT and CDR2 YNNKEL (reference sequence). With 4 bases removed from V and 7 bases from J, the gap between germline ends came to 11 bases. This CDR3 region has 14 residues. CDR3 sequence (DNA): TGTGCCAGCAGCCGGACAGCCCTAAATTCACCCCTCCACTTT. This sequence encodes CASSRTALNSPLHF.

The rearrangement joins TRBV6-5 to TRBJ1-4, with a tentative D call TRBD1 (6 bases). The germline gives CDR1 MNHEY, CDR2 SVGAGI. Trimming shortened V by 5 bases and J by 7 bases, and 11 bases separated the two germline ends. The length of the CDR3 is 13 residues. CDR3 loop: CASSRDRIEKLFF. In nucleotides, the CDR3 is TGTGCCAGCAGTAGAGACAGGATTGAAAAACTGTTTTTT.

The chain joins TRBV7-8 to TRBJ1-2; possible D gene TRBD1, 5 bases. V was cut by 7 bases and J by 5 bases, with 26 bases left in between. CDR3 length: 17 amino acids. Germline CDR1 SGHVS, CDR2 FQNEAQ. The CDR3 is CASTNSRVAETGYGYTF. The CDR3 DNA is TGTGCCAGCACCAACAGCAGGGTGGCAGAGACGGGGTATGGCTACACCTTC.

V usage is TRBV7-9 and J usage is TRBJ1-1, with D perhaps matching TRBD1 (6 bases). Germline V gene lookup returns CDR1 SEHNR and CDR2 FQNEAQ (reference sequence). V lost 3 bases, J lost 6 bases, and 17 bases lay in between. This CDR3 spans 15 amino acids. Here the CDR3 DNA reads TGTGCCAGCAGCTTCCCTGGGACAATTAATCCTGAAGCTTTCTTT. Protein: CASSFPGTINPEAFF.

The chain employs TRBV15 and TRBJ1-2, with a weak D call TRBD1 (6 bases). This CDR3 contains 15 residues. CDR1 is LNHNV and CDR2 is YYDKDF in the germline V gene (reference sequence). The V end was cut by 1 base, the J end by 2 bases, with 11 bases between. The CDR3 sequence is CATSRVLGQNYGYTF. The CDR3 nucleotides are TGTGCCACCAGCAGAGTTCTCGGACAGAACTATGGCTACACCTTC.

This sequence joins TRBV7-9 and TRBJ1-1; D remains ambiguous. This CDR3 has 16 residues. Trimming took 1 base from V and 4 from J, leaving 16 bases between them. In germline, CDR1 is SEHNR, CDR2 FQNEAQ (reference sequence). The CDR3 DNA is TGTGCCAGCAGCTTAGTGGCTGGGGTGGGAGGCACTGAAGCTTTCTTT. Protein: CASSLVAGVGGTEAFF.

The genes are TRBV5-4 and TRBJ2-1; 8 nucleotides agree with TRBD2. V shed 4 bases, J shed 7 bases, and the junction held 7 bases outside the gene matches. The V gene's germline CDR1 is SGHNT and CDR2 YYREEE (reference sequence). The CDR3 covers 14 residues. CDR3 protein: CASSRAGAGNEQFF. CDR3 in DNA: TGTGCCAGCAGCCGAGCGGGAGCGGGGAATGAGCAGTTCTTC.

Note on this clone: The same CDR3 is also encoded by other DNA sequences in this sample. The chain links TRBV7-2 to TRBJ1-3, with 7 bases identical to TRBD1. The length of the CDR3 is 14 residues. V lost 2 bases, J lost 2 bases, and 0 bases stayed unmatched. CDR1 is SGHTA and CDR2 is FQGNSA in the germline V gene. Written as DNA, the CDR3 is TGTGCCAGCAGCTTACAGGGGGCTGGAAACACCATATATTTT. This gives the protein CASSLQGAGNTIYF.

The chain links TRBV28 to TRBJ1-4, with 7 nucleotides matching TRBD1. The CDR3 is 15 residues long. Looked up from germline, CDR1 is MDHEN and CDR2 is SYDVKM. The J segment lost 4 bases and the V segment lost 6 bases, leaving 8 bases of the junction unmatched. CDR3 sequence (DNA): TGTGCCAGCAGAGAGACAGGGAGAGTTAATGAAAAACTGTTTTTT. Protein product: CASRETGRVNEKLFF.